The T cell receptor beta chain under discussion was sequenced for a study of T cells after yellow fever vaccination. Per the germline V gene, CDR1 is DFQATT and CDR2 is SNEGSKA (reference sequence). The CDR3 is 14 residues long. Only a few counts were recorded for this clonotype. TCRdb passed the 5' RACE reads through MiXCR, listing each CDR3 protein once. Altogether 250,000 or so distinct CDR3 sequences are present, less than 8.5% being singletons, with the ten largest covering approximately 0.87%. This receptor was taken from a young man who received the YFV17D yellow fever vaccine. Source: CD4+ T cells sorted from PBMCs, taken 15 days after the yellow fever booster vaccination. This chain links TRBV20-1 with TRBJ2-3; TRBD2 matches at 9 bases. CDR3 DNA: TGCAGCCAGTGGCGGGAGGGGAACACAGATACGCAGTATTTT. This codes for CSQWREGNTDTQYF.